This is a list of T cell receptor beta chains from one sample in a study of T-cell memory formation after mild COVID-19. TCRdb analysed the 5' RACE reads with MiXCR anew, one entry per CDR3 protein. The sample carries about 440,000 distinct CDR3 sequences, 20% recorded once. Sequenced: PBMCs or a T cell subset sorted from them (not recorded which). These TCRs come from an adult woman who had mild COVID-19 (a few samples of this study predate the infection). Cell type and time point are not known. CDR3s include the opening cysteine and the closing phenylalanine or tryptophan. Clone size appears in some rows only: once, few, many, or a class for an expanded clone.

>TRBV3-1|TRBJ1-3|-
CASSQVRMRGNTIYF
>TRBV25-1|TRBJ2-5|few
CASSGEAETQYF
>TRBV7-9|TRBJ2-7|-
CASSSTSGTLPYEQYF
>TRBV7-2|TRBJ1-2|-
CASSWNPTGEGYGYTF
>TRBV27|TRBJ1-6|few
CAIGAGYNSPLHF
>TRBV7-2|TRBJ1-5|-
CASSLDEDGSNQPQHF
>TRBV30|TRBJ1-5|-
CAWSPSRHNYSNQPQHF
>TRBV21-1|TRBJ2-1|few
CASSKFNRAFSYNEQFF
>TRBV10-3|TRBJ2-7|few
CAITPSGRAYEQYF
>TRBV6-5|TRBJ2-3|-
CASSYGQRSTDTQYF
>TRBV20-1|TRBJ2-3|-
CSARDLYRGANTDTQYF
>TRBV5-1|TRBJ1-1|-
CASSSLTGAPNTEAFF
>TRBV12-3/TRBV12-4|TRBJ1-4|-
CASSRGSTNEKLFF
>TRBV25-1|TRBJ2-1|-
CASSELPGTEEFF
>TRBV5-1|TRBJ1-1|few
CASSSAGEAEAFF
>TRBV27|TRBJ1-1|-
CASSFEAYGEAFF
>TRBV4-1|TRBJ1-1|-
CASSQGIMNTEAFF
>TRBV29-1|TRBJ1-2|-
CSVERQAYGYTF